What follows are 30 T cell receptor beta chains derived from one specimen sequenced in a study of blood T cells in healthy people across ages. Primed by a sample-barcoded 5' primer and a J-beta primer mix, a second PCR proceeded for about 7 to 12 cycles. TCRdb reanalysed the 5' RACE reads using MiXCR and keeps one entry per CDR3 protein. The repertoire consists of roughly 1.5 million distinct CDR3 sequences, with approximately 43% occurring once and the leading ten covering approximately 4%. Sequenced input: blood. The origin of the receptors is a woman aged 18-35 years in good health.

The rearrangement uses TRBV15 and TRBJ1-5; TRBD1 agrees at 9 bases. Looked up from germline, CDR1 is LNHNV and CDR2 is YYDKDF (reference sequence). The V segment lost 7 bases and the J segment 0 bases; nucleotides outside the gene matches: 7. This CDR3 region has 16 residues. The CDR3 DNA is TGTGCCACCAAAGGACAGGGGATCTATAGCAATCAGCCCCAGCATTTT. It codes for CATKGQGIYSNQPQHF.

This clonotype appeared a single time. A single base separates this from a much larger clone, so it may be a read error. The J gene is TRBJ2-3, the V gene TRBV7-2; a possible D gene is TRBD2 (5 bases). Germline-derived CDR1 and CDR2 are SGHTA and FQGNSA. The CDR3 loop spans 15 amino acids. The CDR3 DNA sequence: TGTGCCGGCAGCTTAGTCGCAGGCGTAGCGGATACGCAGTATTTT. It translates to CAGSLVAGVADTQYF.

This clonotype has a single count. This chain joins TRBV12-3 or TRBV12-4 and TRBJ2-1; either TRBD1 or TRBD2 may supply D (5 bases each). This CDR3 contains 13 residues. Deletions cut 5 bases from V and 13 bases from J, with 18 bases between. CDR3: CASSNRDRETQFF. CDR3 bases: TGTGCCAGCAGTAATCGGGACCGAGAGACCCAGTTCTTC.

This clonotype was observed many times. Sequence at one end of the junction differs from germline and may be a read error. The chain is built from TRBV5-1 and TRBJ2-3; D is ambiguous. This CDR3 has 13 residues. Germline CDR1 is SGHRS and CDR2 is YFSETQ. CDR3 in amino acids: CASSSLFTDTQYF. The CDR3 coding sequence is TGTGCCAGCAGCTCCCTTTTCACAGATACGCAGTATTTT.

This rearrangement joins TRBV6-2 or TRBV6-3 to TRBJ2-7; 7 nucleotides align to TRBD1. The J segment lost 7 bases and the V segment lost 0 bases, leaving 15 bases of the junction unmatched. The germline V gene has CDR1 MNHEY and CDR2 SVGEGT. This CDR3 spans 17 amino acids. The CDR3 DNA reads TGTGCCAGCAGTTACTCGCGACAGGGCGGATCGAACAATGAGCAGTACTTC. It codes for CASSYSRQGGSNNEQYF.

This chain links TRBV27 with TRBJ1-3; D is ambiguous. Trimming took off 7 bases at V and 0 bases at J, with 19 bases between the two ends. Looked up from germline, CDR1 is MNHEY and CDR2 is SMNVEV (reference sequence). The CDR3 runs 17 residues. CDR3 loop: CASTLLGRASSGNTIYF. CDR3 in DNA: TGTGCCAGCACCCTCCTAGGGAGGGCTAGCTCTGGAAACACCATATATTTT.

The gene calls are TRBV20-1 and TRBJ2-1, with unresolved D. CDR3 length: 12 amino acids. Trimming pared 2 bases from V and 5 bases from J, leaving 7 bases between. Germline lookup yields CDR1 DFQATT and CDR2 SNEGSKA (reference sequence). In nucleotides, the CDR3 is TGCAGTGCTAGAAGACTGAACAATGAGCAGTTCTTC. Translated, it gives CSARRLNNEQFF.

The chain has TRBV10-3 and TRBJ1-2; D is possibly TRBD1 (6 bases). Germline CDR1 reads ENHRY; CDR2 reads SYGVKD. Deletions cut 4 bases from V and 3 bases from J, with 15 bases between. The CDR3 is 15 amino acids. CDR3 DNA: TGTGCCATCAGTGTGGGACGAGAGGGGGACTATGGCTACACCTTC. The encoded protein is CAISVGREGDYGYTF.

Notes on this clonotype: The junction and the germline gene differ at one end; a read error may be behind it. The V gene is TRBV7-7, the J gene TRBJ2-5, with D perhaps matching TRBD1 (5 bases). The CDR3 is made up of 14 amino acids. Per the germline V gene, CDR1 is SSHAT and CDR2 is FNYEAQ (reference sequence). The CDR3 region is CASSLEARVKTQYF. DNA of the CDR3: TGTGCTAGCAGCTTAGAAGCCAGGGTAAAGACCCAGTACTTC.

The chain links TRBV6-2 or TRBV6-3 to TRBJ2-7; D is ambiguous. V was clipped by 3 bases and J by 2 bases, with 8 bases between them. CDR1 is MNHEY, CDR2 SVGEGT, per germline. The CDR3 loop spans 13 amino acids. CDR3 in amino acids: CASSYLPTYEQYF. CDR3 sequence (DNA): TGTGCCAGCAGTTATCTCCCAACCTACGAGCAGTACTTC.

This chain links TRBV29-1 with TRBJ1-4; D is possibly TRBD1 (5 bases). This CDR3 contains 13 residues. The V and J ends lost 7 bases and 3 bases respectively, with 12 bases between them. Looked up from germline, CDR1 is SQVTM and CDR2 is ANQGSEA. CDR3 sequence reads: CSAATVANEKLFF. CDR3 bases: TGCAGCGCCGCGACAGTGGCTAATGAAAAACTGTTTTTT.

This chain uses TRBV6-6 with TRBJ2-7; 7 bases align to TRBD1. Trimming removed 6 bases from V and 5 bases from J; junction bases left unmatched: 13. The germline gives CDR1 MNHNY, CDR2 SVGAGI (reference sequence). The CDR3 has 15 amino acids. The CDR3, as DNA: TGTGCCAGCAGAAACCGACAGGGATTGGCCCACGAGCAGTACTTC. Its protein product is CASRNRQGLAHEQYF.

This clonotype was detected a few times. The rearrangement joins TRBV18 to TRBJ2-1, with 7 bases fitting TRBD2. Germline V CDR1 and CDR2: KGHSH, LQKENI. J gave up 8 bases and V 0 bases, and 10 bases lay outside the gene matches. The CDR3 is 16 amino acids. CDR3 loop: CASSPPSSGGTHEQFF. CDR3 DNA sequence: TGTGCCAGCTCACCACCGTCTAGCGGAGGGACCCATGAGCAGTTCTTC.

The chain has TRBV28 and TRBJ2-7; TRBD1 or TRBD2 may be the D gene (5 bases each). V lost 8 bases and J lost 0, with 17 bases in between. Germline V gene lookup returns CDR1 MDHEN and CDR2 SYDVKM. The CDR3 runs to 15 residues. The CDR3: CASGRSGTNSYEQYF. CDR3 coding DNA: TGTGCCAGCGGGCGCTCCGGGACCAACTCCTACGAGCAGTACTTC.

The chain has TRBV6-1 and TRBJ2-1; TRBD1 agrees at 10 bases. TRBJ2-7 explains the end of the DNA better; the J call may be wrong. CDR1 is MNHNS and CDR2 is SASEGT in the germline V gene. The CDR3 has 16 residues. CDR3 DNA sequence: TGTGCCAGCAGTGCCACGACAGGGGGCTACTACAATGAGCAGTACTTC. It codes for CASSATTGGYYNEQYF.

In its sample, this clonotype was seen a few times. This sequence joins TRBV20-1 and TRBJ1-2; D unresolved. The V and J ends lost 6 bases and 4 bases respectively, with 15 bases between them. CDR1 and CDR2 (germline): DFQATT, SNEGSKA (reference sequence). This CDR3 is 13 amino acids long. The CDR3: CSASLGYGYGYTF. The CDR3 region has the DNA TGCAGTGCCAGTTTAGGGTACGGCTATGGCTACACCTTC.

The chain is built from TRBV15 and TRBJ1-5; no clear D. V was clipped by 0 bases and J by 6 bases, with 6 bases between them. CDR1 and CDR2 from the germline V gene are LNHNV and YYDKDF (reference sequence). The CDR3 has 13 residues. CDR3 nucleotide sequence: TGTGCCACCAGCAGAGATATGGGTCAGCCCCAGCATTTT. Its protein is CATSRDMGQPQHF.

The J gene is TRBJ2-4, the V gene TRBV7-9; the D gene could be TRBD1 or TRBD2 (5 bases each). Germline V gene lookup returns CDR1 SEHNR and CDR2 FQNEAQ (reference sequence). Trimming shortened V by 3 bases and J by 6 bases, and 15 bases separated the two germline ends. The CDR3 totals 15 residues. The CDR3 sequence: CASSFEGLAANIQYF. CDR3 nucleotides: TGTGCCAGCAGCTTCGAGGGGCTAGCCGCAAACATTCAGTACTTC.

The genes are TRBV20-1 and TRBJ2-7; D possibly corresponds to TRBD2 (6 bases). Trimming stripped 3 bases from V and 2 bases from J, with 11 bases between. The V gene's germline CDR1 is DFQATT and CDR2 SNEGSKA (reference sequence). CDR3 length: 13 residues. The CDR3 bases are TGCAGTGCTAGTGAGGGACTTGCCTACGAGCAGTACTTC. Translated, it gives CSASEGLAYEQYF.

This clonotype was detected only once. The J gene is TRBJ2-2, the V gene TRBV12-3 or TRBV12-4; no definite D call. The germline V and J ends were trimmed by 8 bases and 0 bases, with 7 bases remaining between them. CDR3 length: 13 residues. In DNA form, the CDR3 reads TGTGCCAGCCAGGTTCCGAACACCGGGGAGCTGTTTTTT. Translated, it gives CASQVPNTGELFF.

This clonotype was counted many times. The chain couples TRBV4-2 to TRBJ2-2; D is perhaps TRBD1 or TRBD2 (5 bases each). There are 15 residues in the CDR3. Trimming took off 0 bases at V and 5 bases at J, with 10 bases between the two ends. Germline CDR1 is LGHNA and CDR2 is YNFKEQ. CDR3 nucleotide sequence: TGTGCCAGCAGCCAAGACCTTGGGACGACCGGGGAGCTGTTTTTT. It is translated as CASSQDLGTTGELFF.

The chain carries TRBV7-8 and TRBJ2-7; the D gene is possibly TRBD1 (6 bases). Germline CDR1 reads SGHVS; CDR2 reads FQNEAQ. This CDR3 contains 17 residues. Between the trimmed V and J ends, which lost 0 bases and 1 base, there was a span of 16 bases. Written as DNA, the CDR3 is TGTGCCAGCAGCTTAGCAGGAACAGGGCTGAGATCCTACGAGCAGTACTTC. Protein sequence: CASSLAGTGLRSYEQYF. Full variable domain (missing parts from reference TRBV7-8 and TRBJ2-7): GAGVSQSPRYKVAKRGQDVALRCDPISGHVSLFWYQQALGQGPEFLTYFQNEAQLDKSGLPSDRFFAERPEGSVSTLKIQRTQQEDSAVYLCASSLAGTGLRSYEQYFGPGTRLTVT.

There are a few counts of this clonotype. The chain combines TRBV12-3 or TRBV12-4 with TRBJ1-2, with a tentative D call TRBD1 (6 bases). Trimming removed 2 bases at V and 2 bases at J, with 12 bases between. The CDR3 sequence is 15 residues long. Here the CDR3 reads CASSLIRGGNYGYTF. CDR3 nucleotides: TGTGCCAGCAGTTTAATCAGGGGAGGAAACTATGGCTACACCTTC.

The chain uses TRBV5-1 and TRBJ2-7; 13 bases agree with TRBD2. The germline V gene has CDR1 SGHRS and CDR2 YFSETQ. V was pared by 4 bases and J by 3 bases, with 7 bases of the junction left unmatched. CDR3 size: 16 residues. The CDR3: CASSGPGLAGSYEQYF. The CDR3 DNA reads TGCGCCAGCAGCGGGCCGGGACTAGCGGGGAGCTACGAGCAGTACTTC.

V is TRBV25-1 and J is TRBJ2-3; TRBD2 might be the D (6 bases). Trimming pared 4 bases from V and 4 bases from J, leaving 12 bases between. The germline V gene encodes CDR1 MGHDK and CDR2 SYGVNS. The CDR3 runs 14 residues. The CDR3: CASSGVGGADTQYF. In nucleotides, the CDR3 is TGTGCCAGCAGTGGTGTCGGAGGGGCAGATACGCAGTATTTT.

J is TRBJ2-1 and V is TRBV12-3 or TRBV12-4; D is perhaps TRBD1 (5 bases). V dropped 1 base and J dropped 13 bases, with 14 bases sitting between them. The CDR3 covers 13 residues. CDR3 sequence reads: CASSLGRDETQFF. DNA for the CDR3: TGTGCCAGCAGTTTAGGCAGGGATGAGACCCAGTTCTTC.

The gene calls are TRBV29-1 and TRBJ2-7; 10 nucleotides agree with TRBD2. CDR3 length equals 14 residues. V was clipped by 2 bases and J by 6 bases; unmatched bases: 7. Germline V gene data show CDR1 as SQVTM and CDR2 as ANQGSEA. This CDR3 reads CSVEMGTSVSEQYF. CDR3 in DNA: TGCAGCGTTGAAATGGGGACTAGCGTTTCCGAGCAGTACTTC.

This clonotype showed up many times. V gene TRBV9 combines with J gene TRBJ2-1, with D perhaps matching TRBD1 (6 bases). Germline assignment: CDR1 SGDLS and CDR2 YYNGEE. CDR3 size: 15 residues. V lost 4 bases, J lost 0 bases, and 11 bases lay in between. CDR3 DNA: TGTGCCAGCAGCTTCCGGGACACCTCCTACAATGAGCAGTTCTTC. Encoded protein: CASSFRDTSYNEQFF.

The chain carries TRBV28 and TRBJ2-7; D ambiguous. Trimming removed 3 bases from V and 6 bases from J, with 12 bases in between. The CDR3 is made up of 13 amino acids. Per germline, CDR1 MDHEN and CDR2 SYDVKM. CDR3: CASSLGGFGEQYF. The CDR3, as DNA: TGTGCCAGCAGTTTGGGTGGGTTTGGCGAGCAGTACTTC.

This clonotype has a handful of counts. The V call is TRBV12-3 or TRBV12-4, the J call TRBJ2-5, with D tentatively TRBD1 or TRBD2 (5 bases each). V dropped 0 bases and J dropped 3 bases, with 8 bases sitting between them. CDR3 length: 14 amino acids. For the CDR3, the DNA is TGTGCCAGCAGTTTAGCGCAGGGAGAAGAGACCCAGTACTTC. This translates into CASSLAQGEETQYF.